The 20 T cell receptor beta chains in this list originate from one sample, sequenced in a study of blood T cell repertoires in COVID-19. Only in-frame clones appear in the TCRdb table, and some are missing; sequencing was by immunoSEQ multiplex PCR. The sample lists a few hundred thousand clones, about 91% occurring once. What was sequenced was peripheral blood. The receptors here all came from a person between 18 and 30 years old with COVID-19, enrolled during active disease.

The chain recombines TRBV5-1 with TRBJ1-2; 10 bases align to TRBD1. CDR1 is SGHRS and CDR2 is YFSETQ in the germline V gene. Trimming removed 4 bases from V and 4 bases from J; junction bases left unmatched: 1. The CDR3 is made up of 13 amino acids. CDR3 nucleotides: TGCGCCAGCAGCGGGACAGGGGCCTATGGCTACACCTTC. Its protein is CASSGTGAYGYTF. The full variable domain, rest sourced from reference TRBV5-1 and TRBJ1-2, is KAGVTQTPRYLIKTRGQQVTLSCSPISGHRSVSWYQQTPGQGLQFLFEYFSETQRNKGNFPGRFSGRQFSNSRSEMNVSTLELGDSALYLCASSGTGAYGYTFGSGTRLTVV.

The chain is built from TRBV27 and TRBJ2-7, with D possibly being TRBD2 (6 bases). Germline loops: CDR1 MNHEY, CDR2 SMNVEV (reference sequence). This CDR3 region has 16 residues. V was pared by 6 bases and J by 5 bases, with 23 bases between. CDR3 loop: CASRQGGGWRYDEQYF. The CDR3 region has the DNA TGTGCCAGCAGGCAAGGTGGGGGGTGGCGCTACGACGAGCAGTACTTC.

The V call is TRBV28, the J call TRBJ1-2, with D possibly TRBD1 on 5 matching bases. V was pared by 2 bases and J by 3 bases, with 10 bases between. Germline-derived CDR1 and CDR2 are MDHEN and SYDVKM. The CDR3 consists of 14 residues. CDR3 amino acids: CASSLGRVDYGYTF. The CDR3 DNA is TGTGCCAGCAGTTTAGGCAGGGTTGACTATGGCTACACCTTC.

The chain couples TRBV19 to TRBJ2-2, with 8 positions matching TRBD1. With 10 bases clipped from V and 8 bases from J, the junction kept 15 bases outside the gene matches. Per germline, CDR1 LNHDA and CDR2 SQIVND (reference sequence). The CDR3 covers 15 residues. CDR3 protein: CAISRRGPLEGELFF. For the CDR3, the DNA is TGTGCCATATCACGCAGGGGGCCTTTAGAAGGGGAGCTGTTTTTT.

The chain recombines TRBV28 with TRBJ2-7; 7 bases are shared with TRBD1. The CDR3 contains 16 residues. Trimming removed 4 bases from V and 0 bases from J; junction bases left unmatched: 9. Germline V gene data show CDR1 as MDHEN and CDR2 as SYDVKM. The CDR3 loop is CASSSPGTDRSYEQYF. CDR3 in DNA: TGTGCCAGCAGTTCTCCTGGGACAGACCGCTCCTACGAGCAGTACTTC.

The chain joins TRBV7-9 to TRBJ2-1; TRBD2 aligns across 12 bases. The CDR3 has 16 residues. Germline V gives CDR1 SEHNR, CDR2 FQNEAQ (reference sequence). V dropped 5 bases and J dropped 8; count of bases not matched to a gene: 10. The DNA of the CDR3 is TGTGCCAGCAGCACAGGACTAGCGGGAAAGGGCTATGAGCAGTTCTTC. Amino acid sequence: CASSTGLAGKGYEQFF.

The chain couples TRBV9 to TRBJ1-2; D is possibly TRBD1 (5 bases). CDR1 SGDLS and CDR2 YYNGEE come from the germline V gene. This CDR3 is built from 12 residues. Trimming took off 2 bases at V and 3 bases at J, with 5 bases between the two ends. CDR3 residues: CASSVTDYGYTF. As DNA, the CDR3 is TGTGCCAGCAGCGTGACAGACTATGGCTACACCTTC. Drawing the rest from reference TRBV9 and TRBJ1-2, the complete variable domain is DSGVTQTPKHLITATGQRVTLRCSPRSGDLSVYWYQQSLDQGLQFLIQYYNGEERAKGNILERFSAQQFPDLHSELNLSSLELGDSALYFCASSVTDYGYTFGSGTRLTVV.

The sample holds a few counts of this clone. The gene calls are TRBV5-1 and TRBJ1-4, with 8 bases fitting TRBD1. V trimming: 0 bases; J trimming: 8 bases; junction bases outside the gene matches: 3. Germline CDR1 reads SGHRS; CDR2 reads YFSETQ. The CDR3 length is 14 residues. CDR3 in amino acids: CASSLDGQGEKLFF. The CDR3 region has the DNA TGCGCCAGCAGCTTGGATGGACAGGGAGAAAAACTGTTTTTT.

J is TRBJ2-7 and V is TRBV7-2; weak D call: TRBD1 (6 bases). Germline-derived CDR1 and CDR2 are SGHTA and FQGNSA. This CDR3 has 15 amino acids. The V and J ends lost 4 bases and 2 bases respectively, with 15 bases between them. The CDR3 nucleotides are TGTGCCAGCAGCTCGAGACAGGAGTTGACCTACGAGCAGTACTTC. It codes for CASSSRQELTYEQYF. The variable domain in full, completed from reference TRBV7-2 and TRBJ2-7, reads GAGVSQSPSNKVTEKGKDVELRCDPISGHTALYWYRQSLGQGLEFLIYFQGNSAPDKSGLPSDRFSAERTGGSVSTLTIQRTQQEDSAVYLCASSSRQELTYEQYFGPGTRLTVT.

The V call is TRBV19, the J call TRBJ1-5; TRBD1 matches at 8 bases. Losses at the gene ends were 2 bases for V and 2 bases for J; bases not matched to a gene: 2. Per germline, CDR1 LNHDA and CDR2 SQIVND (reference sequence). The CDR3 contains 15 residues. The CDR3: CASSIQGAGNQPQHF. CDR3 in DNA: TGTGCCAGTAGTATACAGGGGGCTGGCAATCAGCCCCAGCATTTT.

The chain combines TRBV7-9 with TRBJ2-1, with 11 bases lining up with TRBD2. The CDR3 consists of 15 residues. V gave up 1 base and J gave up 10 bases; unmatched junction bases: 6. The germline V gene encodes CDR1 SEHNR and CDR2 FQNEAQ (reference sequence). CDR3 coding DNA: TGTGCCAGCAGCTTAGGCCTAGCGGGAGGCATAGAGCAGTTCTTC. The encoded protein is CASSLGLAGGIEQFF.

The chain recombines TRBV4-1 with TRBJ2-1, with D perhaps TRBD1 (5 bases). CDR3 length: 15 residues. Deletions cut 5 bases from V and 4 bases from J, with 15 bases between. Germline V gene lookup returns CDR1 MGHRA and CDR2 YSYEKL. Here the CDR3 reads CASSLDSPLYNEQFF. The CDR3 region has the DNA TGCGCCAGCAGCTTAGACAGCCCCTTATACAATGAGCAGTTCTTC.

The chain carries TRBV5-4 and TRBJ2-2; 8 bases line up with TRBD1. V gave up 2 bases and J gave up 1 base; unmatched junction bases: 1. The CDR3 has 15 amino acids. Germline CDR1 SGHNT, CDR2 YYREEE (reference sequence). CDR3 protein: CASSFGTGNTGELFF. Here the CDR3 DNA reads TGTGCCAGCAGCTTTGGGACAGGGAACACCGGGGAGCTGTTTTTT.

The chain employs TRBV5-1 and TRBJ2-1; weak D call: TRBD2 (6 bases). The CDR3 covers 16 residues. Trimming left V 3 bases short and J 4 bases short, with 17 bases between. Germline CDR1 and CDR2: SGHRS and YFSETQ. The CDR3 bases are TGCGCCAGCAGCTACCTGGCGGGAAACGTATACAATGAGCAGTTCTTC. It codes for CASSYLAGNVYNEQFF.

The table lists this clone with a count of one. The chain links TRBV4-3 to TRBJ2-2, with 11 bases that match TRBD2. The CDR3 length is 18 residues. The J segment lost 6 bases and the V segment lost 3 bases, leaving 12 bases of the junction unmatched. The germline V gene encodes CDR1 LGHNA and CDR2 YSLEER. The CDR3 nucleotides are TGCGCCAGCAGCCAGGGGGGCACTAGCGGGAGTACCGCCGGGGAGCTGTTTTTT. Amino acids: CASSQGGTSGSTAGELFF.

This clone has more than one count but fewer than ten. The chain carries TRBV27 and TRBJ1-6; D ambiguous. The CDR3 runs 16 residues. V was shortened by 2 bases and J by 7 bases, with 15 bases between the two germline ends. Germline CDR1 reads MNHEY; CDR2 reads SMNVEV (reference sequence). DNA for the CDR3: TGTGCCAGCAGTTTAAATCCAAGGAGTACGAATTCACCCCTCCACTTT. Translation gives CASSLNPRSTNSPLHF.

V and J are TRBV10-2 and TRBJ1-2; D is undetermined. V shed 3 bases and J shed 2 bases, with 4 bases lying between them. CDR1 is WSHSY and CDR2 is SAAADI in the germline V gene. This CDR3 spans 12 amino acids. The CDR3 DNA sequence: TGCGCCAGCAGTGACGGGAACTATGGCTACACCTTC. This encodes CASSDGNYGYTF.

The chain recombines TRBV4-1 with TRBJ2-7; a weak D match, TRBD2 (6 bases). Germline V gene data show CDR1 as MGHRA and CDR2 as YSYEKL. The ends were cut back, 7 bases at V and 5 bases at J, with 18 bases in the middle. The CDR3 is 14 amino acids. DNA for the CDR3: TGCGCCAGCACGCCGGCCCCGGGGGTCCACGAGCAGTACTTC. Translated, it gives CASTPAPGVHEQYF.

The rearrangement joins TRBV6-5 to TRBJ2-1, with 15 bases fitting TRBD2. The CDR3 covers 14 residues. Germline V gives CDR1 MNHEY, CDR2 SVGAGI. V dropped 6 bases and J dropped 7; count of bases not matched to a gene: 1. The CDR3 sequence is CASRGLAGGNEQFF. The CDR3 DNA follows: TGTGCCAGCAGGGGACTAGCGGGAGGAAATGAGCAGTTCTTC.

The chain recombines TRBV27 with TRBJ2-1; TRBD2 matches 16 bases. V lost 5 bases and J lost 1; bases outside the gene matches: 2. The CDR3 contains 17 residues. Germline V gene lookup returns CDR1 MNHEY and CDR2 SMNVEV (reference sequence). The CDR3 reads CASSPGLAGGSYNEQFF. The CDR3 nucleotides read TGTGCCAGCAGTCCGGGACTAGCGGGAGGGTCCTACAATGAGCAGTTCTTC.